This T cell receptor beta chain was captured in a study of cytomegalovirus exposure and HLA in healthy donors. Study in general: The early release's HLA-typed donors yielded some 85 million unique TCRs. Study results and limitations: According to a later analysis, most TCR beta chains associated with CMV appeared HLA-restricted. Earlier results showed most TCR beta V segments being productive about 87% or about 30% of the time. Published work reported that the classifier diagnosed cytomegalovirus status with high specificity and sensitivity.

The table lists this clone with a count of one. Its antigen remains unidentified. Amplification used 60 Vbeta primers and 13 Jbeta primers. The table came from immunoSEQ multiplex PCR; TCRdb's copy has only in-frame clones and leaves some out. The data hold about 130,000 clones, with around 80% observed a single time. This TCR derives from a woman aged 30 to 39 in good health and CMV-seronegative. Sample: PBMCs.

CDR3 sequence reads: CASSVASGHTQYF. CDR3 sequence (DNA): TGTGCCAGCAGCGTGGCTAGCGGGCATACGCAGTATTTT. The V gene is TRBV9, the J gene TRBJ2-3; 8 bases line up with TRBD2. The V segment lost 2 bases and the J segment 7 bases; nucleotides outside the gene matches: 3. Germline lookup yields CDR1 SGDLS and CDR2 YYNGEE. The CDR3 is made up of 13 amino acids.